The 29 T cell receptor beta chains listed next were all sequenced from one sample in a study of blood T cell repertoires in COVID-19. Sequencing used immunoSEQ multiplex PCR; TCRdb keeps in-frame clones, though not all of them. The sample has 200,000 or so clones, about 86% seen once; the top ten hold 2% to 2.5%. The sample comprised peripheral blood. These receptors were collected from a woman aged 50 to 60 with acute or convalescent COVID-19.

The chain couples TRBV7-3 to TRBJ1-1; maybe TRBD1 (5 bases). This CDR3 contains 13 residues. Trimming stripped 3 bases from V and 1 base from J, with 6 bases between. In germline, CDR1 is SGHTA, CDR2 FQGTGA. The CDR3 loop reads CASSFTGNTEAFF. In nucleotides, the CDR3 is TGTGCCAGCAGCTTTACAGGGAACACTGAAGCTTTCTTT. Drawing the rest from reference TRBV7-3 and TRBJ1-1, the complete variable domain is GAGVSQTPSNKVTEKGKYVELRCDPISGHTALYWYRQSLGQGPEFLIYFQGTGAADDSGLPNDRFFAVRPEGSVSTLKIQRTERGDSAVYLCASSFTGNTEAFFGQGTRLTVV.

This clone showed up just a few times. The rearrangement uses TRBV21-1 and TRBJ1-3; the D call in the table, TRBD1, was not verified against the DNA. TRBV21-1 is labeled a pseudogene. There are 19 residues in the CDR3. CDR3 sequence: CASKRSRTGCGSSGNTIYF. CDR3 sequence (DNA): TGTGCCAGCAAAAGGAGCAGGACAGGGTGTGGTAGCTCTGGAAACACCATATATTTT.

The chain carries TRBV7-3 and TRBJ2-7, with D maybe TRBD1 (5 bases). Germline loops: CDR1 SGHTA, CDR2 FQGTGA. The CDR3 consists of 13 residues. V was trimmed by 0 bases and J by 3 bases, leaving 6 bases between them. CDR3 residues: CASSLTGDYEQYF. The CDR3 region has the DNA TGTGCCAGCAGCTTAACAGGGGACTACGAGCAGTACTTC.

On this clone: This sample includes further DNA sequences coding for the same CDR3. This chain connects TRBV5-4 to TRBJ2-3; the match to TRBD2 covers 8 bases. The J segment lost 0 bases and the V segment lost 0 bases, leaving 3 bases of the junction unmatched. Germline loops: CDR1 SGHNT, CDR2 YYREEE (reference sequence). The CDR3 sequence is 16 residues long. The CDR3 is CASSLGTSGSTDTQYF. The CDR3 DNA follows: TGTGCCAGCAGCTTGGGTACTAGCGGAAGCACAGATACGCAGTATTTT.

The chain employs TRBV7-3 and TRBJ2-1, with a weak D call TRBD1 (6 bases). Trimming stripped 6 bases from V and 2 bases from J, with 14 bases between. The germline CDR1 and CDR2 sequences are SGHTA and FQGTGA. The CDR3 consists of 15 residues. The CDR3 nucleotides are TGTGCCAGCAGTTTACAGGGTTCCCCCTACAATGAGCAGTTCTTC. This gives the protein CASSLQGSPYNEQFF.

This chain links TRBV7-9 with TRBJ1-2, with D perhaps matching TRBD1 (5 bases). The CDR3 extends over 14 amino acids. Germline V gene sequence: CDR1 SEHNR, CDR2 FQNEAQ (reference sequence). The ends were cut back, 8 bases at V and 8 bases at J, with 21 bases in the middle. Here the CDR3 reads CASAQGSGAGGYTF. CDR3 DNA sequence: TGTGCCAGCGCTCAGGGATCGGGAGCGGGGGGCTACACCTTC.

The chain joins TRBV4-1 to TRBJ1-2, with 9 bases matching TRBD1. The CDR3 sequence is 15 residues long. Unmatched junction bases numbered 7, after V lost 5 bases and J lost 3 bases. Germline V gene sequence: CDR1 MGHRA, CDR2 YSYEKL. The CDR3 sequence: CASSANRDRDYGYTF. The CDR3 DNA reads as TGCGCCAGCAGCGCGAATAGGGACAGGGACTATGGCTACACCTTC.

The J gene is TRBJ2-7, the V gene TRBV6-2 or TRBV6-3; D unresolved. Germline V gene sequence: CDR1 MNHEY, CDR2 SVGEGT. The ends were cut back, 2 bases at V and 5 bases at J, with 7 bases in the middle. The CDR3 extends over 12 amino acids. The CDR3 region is CASSYENHEQYF. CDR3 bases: TGTGCCAGCAGTTACGAGAACCACGAGCAGTACTTC.

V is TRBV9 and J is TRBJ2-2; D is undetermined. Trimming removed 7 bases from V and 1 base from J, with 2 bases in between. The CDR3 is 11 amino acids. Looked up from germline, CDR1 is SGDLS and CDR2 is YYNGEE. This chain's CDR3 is CASQNTGELFF. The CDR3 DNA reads TGTGCCAGCCAGAACACCGGGGAGCTGTTTTTT.

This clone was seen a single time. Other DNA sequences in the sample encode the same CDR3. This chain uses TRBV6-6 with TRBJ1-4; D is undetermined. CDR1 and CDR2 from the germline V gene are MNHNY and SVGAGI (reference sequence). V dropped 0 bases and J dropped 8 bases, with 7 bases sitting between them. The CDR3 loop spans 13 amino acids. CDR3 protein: CASSYSEREKLFF. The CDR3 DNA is TGTGCCAGCAGTTACTCCGAGAGGGAAAAACTGTTTTTT.

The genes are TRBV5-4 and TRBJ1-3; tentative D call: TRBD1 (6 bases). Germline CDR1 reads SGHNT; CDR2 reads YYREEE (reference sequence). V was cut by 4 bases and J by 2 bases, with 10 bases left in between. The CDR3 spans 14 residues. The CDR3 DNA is TGTGCCAGCAGCCCCGGACAGACTGGAAACACCATATATTTT. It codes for CASSPGQTGNTIYF.

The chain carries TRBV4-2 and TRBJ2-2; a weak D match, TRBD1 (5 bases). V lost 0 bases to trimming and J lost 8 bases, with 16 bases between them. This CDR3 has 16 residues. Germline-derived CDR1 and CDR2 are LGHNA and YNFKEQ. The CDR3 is CASSQDLGALWGELFF. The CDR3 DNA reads TGTGCCAGCAGCCAAGATTTAGGGGCTCTCTGGGGGGAGCTGTTTTTT.

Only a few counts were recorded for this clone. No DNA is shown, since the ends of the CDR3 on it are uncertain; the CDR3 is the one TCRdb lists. CDR3 in amino acids: CAWSLRDFRGNQPQHF. The gene calls are TRBV30 and TRBJ1-5. Germline V lookup: CDR1 GTSNPN, CDR2 SVGIG (reference sequence). With termini counted, the CDR3 has 16 amino acids.

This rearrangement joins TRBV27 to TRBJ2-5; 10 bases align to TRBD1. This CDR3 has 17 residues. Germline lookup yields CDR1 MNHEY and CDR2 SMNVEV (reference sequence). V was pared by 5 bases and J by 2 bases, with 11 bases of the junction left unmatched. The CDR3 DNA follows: TGTGCCAGCAGTCCGCGGGACAGGGGTTTTGGGCAAGAGACCCAGTACTTC. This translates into CASSPRDRGFGQETQYF.

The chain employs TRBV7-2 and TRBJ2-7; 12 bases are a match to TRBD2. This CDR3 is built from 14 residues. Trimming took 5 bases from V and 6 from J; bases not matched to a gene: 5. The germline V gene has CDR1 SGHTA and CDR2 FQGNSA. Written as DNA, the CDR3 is TGTGCCAGCAGCCCTAGCGGGGGGGTTATCGAGCAGTACTTC. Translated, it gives CASSPSGGVIEQYF.

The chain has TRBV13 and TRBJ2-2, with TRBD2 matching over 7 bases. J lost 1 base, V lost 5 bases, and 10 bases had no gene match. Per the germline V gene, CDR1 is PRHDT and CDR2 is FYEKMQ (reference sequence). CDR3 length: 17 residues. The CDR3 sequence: CASSPIERGGNTGELFF. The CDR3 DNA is TGTGCCAGCAGCCCGATCGAGCGGGGAGGGAACACCGGGGAGCTGTTTTTT.

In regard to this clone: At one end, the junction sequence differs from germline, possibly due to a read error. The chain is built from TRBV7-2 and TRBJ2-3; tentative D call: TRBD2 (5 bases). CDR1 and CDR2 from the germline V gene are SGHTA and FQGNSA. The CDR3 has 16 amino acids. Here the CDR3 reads CASRLRRSDYTDTQYF. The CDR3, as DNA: TGTGCCAGCCGCTTACGTCGGTCAGACTACACAGATACGCAGTATTTT.

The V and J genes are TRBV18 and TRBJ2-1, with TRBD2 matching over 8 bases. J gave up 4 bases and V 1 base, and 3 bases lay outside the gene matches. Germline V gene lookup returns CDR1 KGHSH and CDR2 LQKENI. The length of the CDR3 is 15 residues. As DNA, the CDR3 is TGTGCCAGCTCACCACGACGGGAGGGTTACAATGAGCAGTTCTTC. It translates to CASSPRREGYNEQFF.

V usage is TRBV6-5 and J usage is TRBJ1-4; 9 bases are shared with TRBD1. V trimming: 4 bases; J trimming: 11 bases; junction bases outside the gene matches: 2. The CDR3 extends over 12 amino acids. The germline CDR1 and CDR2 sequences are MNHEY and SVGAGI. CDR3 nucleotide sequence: TGTGCCAGCAGTTCCGGGACAGGGAAACTGTTTTTT. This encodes CASSSGTGKLFF.

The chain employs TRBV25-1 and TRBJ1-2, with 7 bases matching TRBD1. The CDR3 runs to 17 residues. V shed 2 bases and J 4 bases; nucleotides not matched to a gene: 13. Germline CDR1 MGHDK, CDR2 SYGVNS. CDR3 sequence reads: CASSEPNPLQGSYGYTF. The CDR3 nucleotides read TGTGCCAGCAGTGAACCCAACCCCTTACAGGGGAGCTATGGCTACACCTTC.

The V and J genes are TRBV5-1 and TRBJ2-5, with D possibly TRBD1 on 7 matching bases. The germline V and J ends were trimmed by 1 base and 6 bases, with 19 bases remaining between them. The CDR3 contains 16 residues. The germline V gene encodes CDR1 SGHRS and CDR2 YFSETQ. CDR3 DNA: TGCGCCAGCAGCTTGATCGGGTGGCAGGGGGGCCAGACCCAGTACTTC. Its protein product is CASSLIGWQGGQTQYF.

For the CDR3, the DNA is TGTGCCAGCAGCCCTTTTGTAGGGGCGGAAGGCTACACCTTC. Translating it yields CASSPFVGAEGYTF. The chain couples TRBV11-3 to TRBJ1-2; TRBD1 is a possible D gene (5 bases). Germline CDR1 is SGHNT and CDR2 is YENEEA. V was cut by 5 bases and J by 8 bases, with 18 bases left in between. This CDR3 is built from 14 residues.

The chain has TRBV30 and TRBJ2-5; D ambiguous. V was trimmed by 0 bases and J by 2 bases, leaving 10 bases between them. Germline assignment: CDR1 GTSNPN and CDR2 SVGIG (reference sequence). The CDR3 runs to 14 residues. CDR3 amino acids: CAWSVISTQETQYF. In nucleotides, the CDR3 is TGTGCCTGGAGTGTTATTTCTACTCAAGAGACCCAGTACTTC.

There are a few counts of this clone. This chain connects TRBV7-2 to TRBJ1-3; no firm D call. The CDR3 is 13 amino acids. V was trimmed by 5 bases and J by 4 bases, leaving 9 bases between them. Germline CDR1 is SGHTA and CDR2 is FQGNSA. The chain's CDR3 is CASSPNTGNTIYF. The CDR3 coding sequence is TGTGCCAGCAGCCCGAATACAGGAAACACCATATATTTT.

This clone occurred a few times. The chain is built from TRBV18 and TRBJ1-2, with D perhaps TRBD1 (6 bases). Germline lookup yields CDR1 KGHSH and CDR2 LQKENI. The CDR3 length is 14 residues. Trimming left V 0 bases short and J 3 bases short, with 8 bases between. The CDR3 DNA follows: TGTGCCAGCTCACCACCTACAGGGTACTATGGCTACACCTTC. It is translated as CASSPPTGYYGYTF.

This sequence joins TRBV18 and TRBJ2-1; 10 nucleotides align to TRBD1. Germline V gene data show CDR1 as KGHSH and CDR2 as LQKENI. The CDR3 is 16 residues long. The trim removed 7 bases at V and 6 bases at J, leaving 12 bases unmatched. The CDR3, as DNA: TGTGCCAGCTTCAAAGCGCGGACAGGGGGTAGCAATGAGCAGTTCTTC. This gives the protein CASFKARTGGSNEQFF.

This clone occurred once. CDR3 in DNA: TGTGCCAGCAGCTTCACAGGGGGGCCAGATACGCAGTATTTT. It is translated as CASSFTGGPDTQYF. The chain has TRBV7-2 and TRBJ2-3; 8 bases match TRBD1. Germline loops: CDR1 SGHTA, CDR2 FQGNSA. The J segment lost 4 bases and the V segment lost 3 bases, leaving 3 bases of the junction unmatched. This CDR3 region has 14 residues.

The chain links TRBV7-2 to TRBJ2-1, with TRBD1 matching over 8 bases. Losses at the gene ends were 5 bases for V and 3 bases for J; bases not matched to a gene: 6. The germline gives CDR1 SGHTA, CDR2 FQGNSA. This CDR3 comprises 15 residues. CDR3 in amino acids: CASSPTGTGYNEQFF. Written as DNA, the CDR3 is TGTGCCAGCAGCCCTACCGGGACAGGCTACAATGAGCAGTTCTTC.

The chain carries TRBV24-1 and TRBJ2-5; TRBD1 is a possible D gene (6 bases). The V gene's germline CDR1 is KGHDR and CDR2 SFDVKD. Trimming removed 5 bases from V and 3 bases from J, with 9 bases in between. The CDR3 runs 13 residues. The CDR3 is CATSGAGEETQYF. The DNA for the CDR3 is TGTGCCACCAGTGGGGCAGGGGAAGAGACCCAGTACTTC.